This T cell receptor beta chain is from a study of response to subunit inactivated influenza vaccine. The CDR3 is made up of 16 amino acids. Germline V gene lookup returns CDR1 SGHDT and CDR2 YYEEEE. V gave up 4 bases and J gave up 6 bases, with 22 bases separating them. From the RT-PCR reads, TCRdb called clonotypes with MiXCR, one entry per CDR3 protein. The sample holds about 530,000 distinct CDR3 sequences, under 15% seen once. Specimen: PBMCs from blood, collected 45 days after vaccination. This chain links TRBV5-6 with TRBJ1-2, with TRBD1 as a possible D gene (5 bases). This clonotype was obtained from a man aged 50-59 years who received an inactivated influenza vaccine. The CDR3 bases are TGTGCCAGCAGCCTCCCGAACCCGGGACGGCTCCATGGCTACACCTTC. Its translation: CASSLPNPGRLHGYTF.